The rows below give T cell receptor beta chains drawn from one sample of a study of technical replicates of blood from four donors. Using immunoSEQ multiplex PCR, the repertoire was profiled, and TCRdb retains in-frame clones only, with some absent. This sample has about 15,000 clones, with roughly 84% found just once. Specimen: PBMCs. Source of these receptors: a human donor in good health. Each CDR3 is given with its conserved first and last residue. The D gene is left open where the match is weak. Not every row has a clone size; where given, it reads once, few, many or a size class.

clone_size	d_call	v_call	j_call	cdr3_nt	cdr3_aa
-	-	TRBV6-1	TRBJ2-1	TGTGCCAGCAGTGAAGCGGAGTACAATGAGCAGTTCTTC	CASSEAEYNEQFF
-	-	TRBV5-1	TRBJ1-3	TGCGCCAGCAGCTTGACCACAGGGAGCTCTGGAAACACCATATATTTT	CASSLTTGSSGNTIYF
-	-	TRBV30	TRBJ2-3	TGTGCCTGGAGTGTACGGGGAGATACGCAGTATTTT	CAWSVRGDTQYF
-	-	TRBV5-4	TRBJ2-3	TGTGCCAGCAGCTTGGGCGGGAACACCAACGCAGATACGCAGTATTTT	CASSLGGNTNADTQYF
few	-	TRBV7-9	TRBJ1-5	TGTGCCAGCAGCTTATCTACTGTGGGGGGTCAGCCCCAGCATTTT	CASSLSTVGGQPQHF
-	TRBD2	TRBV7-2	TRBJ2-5	TGTGCCGCCTGGCGCCAAACCAGTAGCGGGAGCTGGCGTTCGGAGACCCAGTACTTC	CAAWRQTSSGSWRSETQYF
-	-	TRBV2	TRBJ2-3	TGTGCCAGCTCACGGTCTTTCTACCCAGGGGGGACACACACAGATACGCAGTATTTT	CASSRSFYPGGTHTDTQYF
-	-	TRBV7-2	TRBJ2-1	TGTGCCAGCAGCTTAGGTACAGGGCCCTACAATGAGCAGTTCTTC	CASSLGTGPYNEQFF
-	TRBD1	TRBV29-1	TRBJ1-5	TGCAGCGCCGGACAGGGGAAGGGTCAGCCCCAGCATTTT	CSAGQGKGQPQHF
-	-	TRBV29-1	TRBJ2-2	TGCAGCGGAGGGGGGGGCGGAACCGGGGAGCTGTTTTTT	CSGGGGGTGELFF
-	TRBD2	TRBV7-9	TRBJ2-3	TGTGCCAGCAGCGGGAGGGCAGATACGCAGTATTTT	CASSGRADTQYF
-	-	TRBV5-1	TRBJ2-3	TGCGCCAGCAGCCCTACTACAGATACGCAGTATTTT	CASSPTTDTQYF
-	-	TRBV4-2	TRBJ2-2	TGTGCCAGCAGCCAAGATTACGGGAGTGGCGGGGAGCTGTTTTTT	CASSQDYGSGGELFF
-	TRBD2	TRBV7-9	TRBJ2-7	TGTGCCAGCTTTTGGGGGGGGGAGCAGTACTTC	CASFWGGEQYF
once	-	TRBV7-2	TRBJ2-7	TGTGCCAGCAGCCCAAGGTGGGGCGACGAGCAGTACTTC	CASSPRWGDEQYF
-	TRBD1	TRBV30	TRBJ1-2	TGTGCCTGGGGGACAGGGTGGGGCTACACCTTC	CAWGTGWGYTF
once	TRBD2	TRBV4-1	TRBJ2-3	TGCGCCAGCAGCCAAGATAGGCTAGCGGGATCAGATACGCAGTATTTT	CASSQDRLAGSDTQYF
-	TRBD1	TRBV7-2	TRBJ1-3	TGTGCCAGCAGCTGGGACAGGGCCATTGGAAACACCATATATTTT	CASSWDRAIGNTIYF
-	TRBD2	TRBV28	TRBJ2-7	TGTGCCAGCAAAAAACTAGCGGGGAAGGCCTACGAGCAGTACTTC	CASKKLAGKAYEQYF
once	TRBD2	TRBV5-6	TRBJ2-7	TGTGCCAGCAGCTTGGTTAGCGGGAGGGGGAACGAGCAGTACTTC	CASSLVSGRGNEQYF
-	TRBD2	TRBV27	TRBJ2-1	TGTGCCAGCAGTAGCTACCAGGGGACTAGCGGGTCCTTCGAGCAGTTCTTC	CASSSYQGTSGSFEQFF
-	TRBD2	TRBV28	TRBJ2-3	TGTGCCAGCAGTTTATATAGCGGGGGTTTCACAGATACGCAGTATTTT	CASSLYSGGFTDTQYF
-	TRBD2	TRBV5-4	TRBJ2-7	TGTGCCAGCAGCTTAGGACTAGCGGGCCCGTCCTACGAGCAGTACTTC	CASSLGLAGPSYEQYF
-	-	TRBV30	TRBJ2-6	TGTGCCTGGAGCCGGTTTTACTCGAGCTCTGGGGCCAACGTCCTGACTTTC	CAWSRFYSSSGANVLTF
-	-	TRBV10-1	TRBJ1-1	TGCGCCAGCAGTGACCCAGGGGCGGCGAACACTGAAGCTTTCTTT	CASSDPGAANTEAFF
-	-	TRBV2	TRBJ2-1	TGTGCCAGCAGGCCGGGGAGCTACAATGAGCAGTTCTTC	CASRPGSYNEQFF
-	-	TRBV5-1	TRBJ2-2	TGCGCCAGCAGCTTGGGACTCTCCACCAACACCGGGGAGCTGTTTTTT	CASSLGLSTNTGELFF
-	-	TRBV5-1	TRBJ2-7	TGCGCCAGCAGCTTGGACCTTAGCTCCTACGAGCAGTACTTC	CASSLDLSSYEQYF
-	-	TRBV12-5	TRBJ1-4	TGTGCTAGTGGTTTATCAGAAAATGAAAAACTGTTTTTT	CASGLSENEKLFF
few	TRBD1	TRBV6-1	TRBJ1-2	TGTGCCAGCAGGGCCGGGACAGGCTATGGCTACACCTTC	CASRAGTGYGYTF
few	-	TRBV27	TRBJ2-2	TGTGCCAGCAGTGGGTGGAGGGGGCGATCCGGGGAGCTGTTTTTT	CASSGWRGRSGELFF
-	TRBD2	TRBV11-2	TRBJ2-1	TGTGCCAGCAGCTCCGGGTCGGGAGCGGGGTATGAGCAGTTCTTC	CASSSGSGAGYEQFF
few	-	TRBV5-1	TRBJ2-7	TGCGCCAGCAGGCCTCAGGGGATGTCAAACGAGCAGTACTTC	CASRPQGMSNEQYF
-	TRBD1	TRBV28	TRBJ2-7	TGTGCCAGCAGTTCTCCGGGACAGTCCTACGAGCAGTACTTC	CASSSPGQSYEQYF
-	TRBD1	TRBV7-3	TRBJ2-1	TGTGCCAGCAGCTCCGGACAGGGGGCGTACAATGAGCAGTTCTTC	CASSSGQGAYNEQFF
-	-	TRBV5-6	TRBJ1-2	TGTGCCAGCGGGAGGAGGGTTGGAGCCGGCGGCTACACCTTC	CASGRRVGAGGYTF
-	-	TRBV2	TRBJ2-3	TGTGCCAGCAGTGAAGTCGGCACAGATACGCAGTATTTT	CASSEVGTDTQYF
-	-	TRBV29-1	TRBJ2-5	TGCAGCGTGATCAATCCCTCAAGCGAGACCCAGTACTTC	CSVINPSSETQYF
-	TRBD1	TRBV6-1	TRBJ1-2	TGTGCCAGCAGTGCTGCGGGGACAGGGGTCTCTGGCTACACCTTC	CASSAAGTGVSGYTF
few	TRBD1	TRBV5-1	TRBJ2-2	TGCGCCAGCAGCGCCCAGGGGGCGACCGGGGAGCTGTTTTTT	CASSAQGATGELFF
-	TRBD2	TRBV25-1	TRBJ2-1	TGTGCCAGCAGGACTAGCGGGGTGACTCAGCAGTTCTTC	CASRTSGVTQQFF
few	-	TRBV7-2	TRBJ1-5	TGTGCCAGCAGTCCAAGGGAGCTCAATCAGCCCCAGCATTTT	CASSPRELNQPQHF
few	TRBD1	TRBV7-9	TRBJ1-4	TGTGCCAGCAGCTCCTCCGGGACAGGGTCTGGGAAACTGTTTTTT	CASSSSGTGSGKLFF
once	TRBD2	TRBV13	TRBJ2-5	TGTGCCAGCAGCCCCGGACTAGCGGTTAAAGAGACCCAGTACTTC	CASSPGLAVKETQYF
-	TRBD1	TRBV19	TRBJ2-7	TGTGCCAGTAGTCCTCAGACAGGGGCCTACGAGCAGTACTTC	CASSPQTGAYEQYF
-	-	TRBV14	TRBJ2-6	TGTGCCAGCAGCCAAGGTAGCTCTGGGGCCAACGTCCTGACTTTC	CASSQGSSGANVLTF
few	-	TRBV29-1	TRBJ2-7	TGCAGCGTCCGGGTGGGGACATCTAACGCCGAGCAGTACTTC	CSVRVGTSNAEQYF
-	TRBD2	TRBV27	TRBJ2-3	TGTGCCAGCAGCCCGAGGACTAGCGGAGTGGATACGCAGTATTTT	CASSPRTSGVDTQYF
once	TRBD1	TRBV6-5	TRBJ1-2	TGTGCCAGCGCTGGGACAGCCAACTATGGCTACACCTTC	CASAGTANYGYTF
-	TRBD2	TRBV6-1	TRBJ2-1	TGTGCCAGCAGTGAAGAGGCGGGAGGGCCGGATGAGCAGTTCTTC	CASSEEAGGPDEQFF
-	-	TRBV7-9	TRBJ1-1	TGTGCCAGCAGCCTCGACAGTACTACTGAAGCTTTCTTT	CASSLDSTTEAFF